These T cell receptor beta chains were read from a single sample in a study of blood T cell repertoires in COVID-19. Profiling relied on immunoSEQ multiplex PCR, and the TCRdb table lists in-frame clones only, not all of them. The sample has 150,000 to 200,000 clones; 80% to 90% are singletons. Sequencing was done on a sample of peripheral blood. All receptors derive from a woman aged 80 or over with COVID-19, enrolled during active disease. Both conserved end residues are part of each CDR3. Each record gives: J gene, clone size, D gene, V gene, CDR3 DNA, CDR3 protein. The D gene is left open where the match is weak. Clone size is shown for a subset of rows, as once, few, many or a class of expanded clone.

j_gene: TRBJ2-2
abundance: .
d_gene: TRBD1
v_gene: TRBV5-1
CDR3nt: TGCGCCAGCAGCTTGGAGGGGGCGGACACCGGGGAGCTGTTTTTT
CDR3aa: CASSLEGADTGELFF

j_gene: TRBJ1-2
abundance: .
d_gene: .
v_gene: TRBV29-1
CDR3nt: TGCAGCGTTGAGGCAGCGTCCTATGGCTACACCTTC
CDR3aa: CSVEAASYGYTF

j_gene: TRBJ2-1
abundance: many
d_gene: TRBD2
v_gene: TRBV7-9
CDR3nt: TGTGCCAGCAGAGCACTAGCGGGGGGTGTGAATGAGCAGTTCTTC
CDR3aa: CASRALAGGVNEQFF

j_gene: TRBJ2-7
abundance: .
d_gene: .
v_gene: TRBV6-5
CDR3nt: TGTGCCAGCAGTCCTCAGTTTTACGAGCAGTACTTC
CDR3aa: CASSPQFYEQYF

j_gene: TRBJ2-7
abundance: .
d_gene: .
v_gene: TRBV28
CDR3nt: TGTGCCAGCAGTTTAAAACAGTACGAGCAGTACTTC
CDR3aa: CASSLKQYEQYF

j_gene: TRBJ1-2
abundance: .
d_gene: TRBD1
v_gene: TRBV7-9
CDR3nt: TGTGCCAGCAGCTTAACAGGGGAGGCGGATGGCTACACCTTC
CDR3aa: CASSLTGEADGYTF

j_gene: TRBJ1-1
abundance: .
d_gene: .
v_gene: TRBV2
CDR3nt: TGTGCCAGCATGACAGGAAACACTGAAGCTTTCTTT
CDR3aa: CASMTGNTEAFF

j_gene: TRBJ1-1
abundance: .
d_gene: .
v_gene: TRBV3-1/TRBV3-2
CDR3nt: TGTGCCAGCTCGCGGGCGGCAACGGGAGCTTTCTTT
CDR3aa: CASSRAATGAFF

j_gene: TRBJ2-3
abundance: few
d_gene: TRBD2
v_gene: TRBV4-2
CDR3nt: TGTGCCAGCAGCGGAGACCTAGCGGGGGGCACAGATACGCAGTATTTT
CDR3aa: CASSGDLAGGTDTQYF

j_gene: TRBJ1-2
abundance: .
d_gene: .
v_gene: TRBV5-1
CDR3nt: TGCGCCAGCAGCTTGGGCGAAATCTATGGCTACACCTTC
CDR3aa: CASSLGEIYGYTF

j_gene: TRBJ1-2
abundance: .
d_gene: .
v_gene: TRBV7-9
CDR3nt: TGTGCCAGCAGCCCATGGGGGGGTTCCGGCTATGGCTACACCTTC
CDR3aa: CASSPWGGSGYGYTF

j_gene: TRBJ2-1
abundance: .
d_gene: .
v_gene: TRBV24-1
CDR3nt: TGTGCCACCAGTGACGGGACAACGACCTACAATGAGCAGTTCTTC
CDR3aa: CATSDGTTTYNEQFF

j_gene: TRBJ2-7
abundance: .
d_gene: .
v_gene: TRBV27
CDR3nt: TGTGCCAGCAGTTTATCGACGGGTGACCGAACCTACGAGCAGTACTTC
CDR3aa: CASSLSTGDRTYEQYF

j_gene: TRBJ2-7
abundance: .
d_gene: .
v_gene: TRBV9
CDR3nt: TGTGCCAGCAGCGTACAGGGTAGCAACGAGCAGTACTTC
CDR3aa: CASSVQGSNEQYF

j_gene: TRBJ2-3
abundance: .
d_gene: TRBD2
v_gene: TRBV7-2
CDR3nt: TGTGCCAGCAGCACTTACCGACTAGCGGGGTCCACAGATACGCAGTATTTT
CDR3aa: CASSTYRLAGSTDTQYF

j_gene: TRBJ2-1
abundance: once
d_gene: .
v_gene: TRBV4-2
CDR3nt: TGTGCCAGCAGCCAAGATCCACTAGCAACCTCCTACAATGAGCAGTTCTTC
CDR3aa: CASSQDPLATSYNEQFF

j_gene: TRBJ1-2
abundance: few
d_gene: .
v_gene: TRBV29-1
CDR3nt: TGCAGCGTTGAAGTGGGCCAAAACTATGGCTACACCTTC
CDR3aa: CSVEVGQNYGYTF

j_gene: TRBJ1-2
abundance: few
d_gene: TRBD1
v_gene: TRBV7-9
CDR3nt: TGTGCCAGCAGCTTCGCTGGTACGGGCAGGGGGATTCGGGGCTACACCTTC
CDR3aa: CASSFAGTGRGIRGYTF

j_gene: TRBJ1-5
abundance: .
d_gene: .
v_gene: TRBV7-8
CDR3nt: TGTGCCAGCAGCAAAAACAGGGAGCAGCCCCAGCATTTT
CDR3aa: CASSKNREQPQHF

j_gene: TRBJ1-2
abundance: .
d_gene: .
v_gene: TRBV5-1
CDR3nt: TGCGCCAGCAGCATTTCGACAGGTTATTATGGCTACACCTTC
CDR3aa: CASSISTGYYGYTF

j_gene: TRBJ1-1
abundance: .
d_gene: .
v_gene: TRBV2
CDR3nt: TGTGCCAGTAGTGGGTTAGATTTGATGGCTTTCTTT
CDR3aa: CASSGLDLMAFF

j_gene: TRBJ1-2
abundance: few
d_gene: TRBD1
v_gene: TRBV9
CDR3nt: TGTGCCAGCAGCGTGCCGGGACAGGGGGCGCGAGGCTACACCTTC
CDR3aa: CASSVPGQGARGYTF

j_gene: TRBJ2-1
abundance: .
d_gene: .
v_gene: TRBV5-1
CDR3nt: TGCGCCAGCAGCTTGAGACTAGTGGGCTACAATGAGCAGTTCTTC
CDR3aa: CASSLRLVGYNEQFF

j_gene: TRBJ1-1
abundance: once
d_gene: .
v_gene: TRBV18
CDR3nt: TGTGCCAGCTCGACAGCTTTGAACACTGAAGCTTTCTTT
CDR3aa: CASSTALNTEAFF

j_gene: TRBJ2-5
abundance: .
d_gene: .
v_gene: TRBV3-1/TRBV3-2
CDR3nt: TGTGCCAGCAGCCAAGATGAACTGTACCAAGAGACCCAGTACTTC
CDR3aa: CASSQDELYQETQYF

j_gene: TRBJ1-1
abundance: .
d_gene: .
v_gene: TRBV19
CDR3nt: TGTGCCAGTAGTACAGGTGACAAGTTTGTTGAAGCTTTCTTT
CDR3aa: CASSTGDKFVEAFF

j_gene: TRBJ2-7
abundance: once
d_gene: TRBD2
v_gene: TRBV11-3
CDR3nt: TGTGCCAGCAGCTTAGGGCCACCGGGACTAGCGGGAGGCGAGCAGTACTTC
CDR3aa: CASSLGPPGLAGGEQYF

j_gene: TRBJ2-7
abundance: .
d_gene: TRBD1
v_gene: TRBV12-3/TRBV12-4
CDR3nt: TGTGCCAGCAGTTTAGTAAGGACAGGCGAGCAGTACTTC
CDR3aa: CASSLVRTGEQYF

j_gene: TRBJ2-7
abundance: .
d_gene: TRBD2
v_gene: TRBV27
CDR3nt: TGTGCCAGCAGTTTATCAGGAGGGACTAGCTGGGACGAGCAGTACTTC
CDR3aa: CASSLSGGTSWDEQYF

j_gene: TRBJ2-3
abundance: .
d_gene: .
v_gene: TRBV2
CDR3nt: TGTGCCAGCAGAAAGACAGTACTTCTAGATACGCAGTATTTT
CDR3aa: CASRKTVLLDTQYF

j_gene: TRBJ2-7
abundance: .
d_gene: .
v_gene: TRBV27
CDR3nt: TGTGCCAGCAGTTCTACCTCCTACGAGCAGTACTTC
CDR3aa: CASSSTSYEQYF

j_gene: TRBJ1-5
abundance: .
d_gene: TRBD1
v_gene: TRBV2
CDR3nt: TGTGCCAGCAGTCTTTACGGGACAGGGGACTATAGCAATCAGCCCCAGCATTTT
CDR3aa: CASSLYGTGDYSNQPQHF

j_gene: TRBJ2-1
abundance: .
d_gene: TRBD1
v_gene: TRBV14
CDR3nt: TGTGCCAGCAGCCAAGTGACTCCCGGGACAGGATACAATGAGCAGTTCTTC
CDR3aa: CASSQVTPGTGYNEQFF

j_gene: TRBJ1-1
abundance: .
d_gene: .
v_gene: TRBV19
CDR3nt: TGTGCCAGTAGTATGAGCAAGGGGGACACTGAAGCTTTCTTT
CDR3aa: CASSMSKGDTEAFF

j_gene: TRBJ2-3
abundance: .
d_gene: TRBD2
v_gene: TRBV5-1
CDR3nt: TGCGCCAGCAGCTTGGGTACGGGAGGGTTCGGAGATACGCAGTATTTT
CDR3aa: CASSLGTGGFGDTQYF

j_gene: TRBJ1-5
abundance: .
d_gene: .
v_gene: TRBV6-2/TRBV6-3
CDR3nt: TGTGCCAGCAGTTACGTGGGCCTTATCGGCAATCAGCCCCAGCATTTT
CDR3aa: CASSYVGLIGNQPQHF

j_gene: TRBJ1-4
abundance: .
d_gene: TRBD1
v_gene: TRBV11-3
CDR3nt: TGTGCCAGCAGCCAAACAGACAGGGGCTCTGAAAAACTGTTTTTT
CDR3aa: CASSQTDRGSEKLFF

j_gene: TRBJ2-3
abundance: .
d_gene: .
v_gene: TRBV21-1
CDR3nt: TGTGCCAGCAGCAAAGGTTCGACTAGCGGGAGGACCACAGATACGCAGTATTTT
CDR3aa: CASSKGSTSGRTTDTQYF

j_gene: TRBJ2-1
abundance: once
d_gene: TRBD2
v_gene: TRBV5-1
CDR3nt: TGCGCCAGCAGCTTGTCCCTAGCGGCACTCTACAATGAGCAGTTCTTC
CDR3aa: CASSLSLAALYNEQFF

j_gene: TRBJ2-1
abundance: .
d_gene: TRBD1
v_gene: TRBV2
CDR3nt: TGTGCCAACGCGAAGGACAGGGGGCGCCCCGGAAATGAGCAGTTCTTC
CDR3aa: CANAKDRGRPGNEQFF

j_gene: TRBJ1-2
abundance: once
d_gene: .
v_gene: TRBV7-2
CDR3nt: TGTGCCAGCAGCTCGCTGCAGGGAAATATTGGTGGCTACACCTTC
CDR3aa: CASSSLQGNIGGYTF

j_gene: TRBJ1-3
abundance: .
d_gene: TRBD1
v_gene: TRBV6-1
CDR3nt: TGTGCCAGCAGTGTCTCAGGGGGGACCTTGTATTCTGGAAACACCATATATTTT
CDR3aa: CASSVSGGTLYSGNTIYF

j_gene: TRBJ2-7
abundance: .
d_gene: TRBD1
v_gene: TRBV14
CDR3nt: TGTGCCAGCAGCCTTAGCCGAGGACAGGGATTGTCCTACGAGCAGTACTTC
CDR3aa: CASSLSRGQGLSYEQYF

j_gene: TRBJ2-7
abundance: few
d_gene: .
v_gene: TRBV5-1
CDR3nt: TGCGCCAGCAGCTTGGAGAGCGGCTACGAGCAGTACTTC
CDR3aa: CASSLESGYEQYF

j_gene: TRBJ2-5
abundance: once
d_gene: .
v_gene: TRBV2
CDR3nt: TGTGCCAGCAGTACTAGCTTAGAGACCCAGTACTTC
CDR3aa: CASSTSLETQYF

j_gene: TRBJ2-3
abundance: .
d_gene: .
v_gene: TRBV7-2
CDR3nt: TGTGCCAGCAGCGTTTTCCCGCGGGACCCGCGGACCACAGATACGCAGTATTTT
CDR3aa: CASSVFPRDPRTTDTQYF

j_gene: TRBJ2-1
abundance: .
d_gene: TRBD2
v_gene: TRBV29-1
CDR3nt: TGCAGCGTTGAGGGGGGTGGGCTAGCGGGAGGGGTATACAATGAGCAGTTCTTC
CDR3aa: CSVEGGGLAGGVYNEQFF

j_gene: TRBJ2-5
abundance: .
d_gene: TRBD1
v_gene: TRBV2
CDR3nt: TGTGCCAGCAGTGAAACCCGGACAGGGGTACAAGAGACCCAGTACTTC
CDR3aa: CASSETRTGVQETQYF

j_gene: TRBJ1-3
abundance: few
d_gene: .
v_gene: TRBV30
CDR3nt: TGTGCCTGGAGTCTCCCCGACACAAGCTCTGGAAACACCATATATTTT
CDR3aa: CAWSLPDTSSGNTIYF

j_gene: TRBJ1-1
abundance: .
d_gene: TRBD1
v_gene: TRBV5-1
CDR3nt: TGCGCCAGCAGCTGGGGCAGGGGGACGAACACTGAAGCTTTCTTT
CDR3aa: CASSWGRGTNTEAFF